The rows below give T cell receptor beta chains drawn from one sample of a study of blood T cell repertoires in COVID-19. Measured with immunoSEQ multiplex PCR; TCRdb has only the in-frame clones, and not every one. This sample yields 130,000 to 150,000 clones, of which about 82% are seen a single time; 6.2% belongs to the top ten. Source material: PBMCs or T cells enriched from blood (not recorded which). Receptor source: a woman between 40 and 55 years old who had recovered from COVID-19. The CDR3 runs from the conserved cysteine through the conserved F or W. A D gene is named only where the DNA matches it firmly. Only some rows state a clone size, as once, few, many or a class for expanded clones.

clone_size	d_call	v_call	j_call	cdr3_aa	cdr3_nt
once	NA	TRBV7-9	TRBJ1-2	CASTSQTANYGYTF	TGTGCCAGCACCTCTCAAACAGCTAACTATGGCTACACCTTC
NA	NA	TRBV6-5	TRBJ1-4	CASSYRSSTNEKLFF	TGTGCCAGCAGTTACCGGAGTTCAACTAATGAAAAACTGTTTTTT
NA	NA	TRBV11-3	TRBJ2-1	CASSSNSNEQFF	TGTGCCAGCAGCTCCAACTCGAATGAGCAGTTCTTC
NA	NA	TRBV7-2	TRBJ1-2	CASSLGGGGYTF	TGTGCCAGCAGCTTAGGGGGCGGTGGCTACACCTTC
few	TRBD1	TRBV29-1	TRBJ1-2	CSGLRTGANYGYTF	TGCAGCGGCCTCCGAACAGGGGCGAACTATGGCTACACCTTC
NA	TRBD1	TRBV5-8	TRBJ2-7	CASHFGTGAYEQYF	TGTGCCAGCCATTTCGGGACAGGGGCCTACGAGCAGTACTTC
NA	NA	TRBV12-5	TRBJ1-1	CASASRGPDEAFF	TGTGCTAGCGCCTCGCGAGGTCCGGATGAAGCTTTCTTT
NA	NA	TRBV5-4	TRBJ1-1	CASSTPGVGTEAFF	TGTGCCAGCAGCACCCCAGGGGTTGGGACTGAAGCTTTCTTT
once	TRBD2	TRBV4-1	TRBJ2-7	CASSQGRTSGDYEQYF	TGCGCCAGCAGCCAAGGACGGACTAGCGGGGACTACGAGCAGTACTTC
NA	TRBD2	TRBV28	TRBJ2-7	CASSFASGSYEQYF	TGTGCCAGCAGTTTCGCAAGCGGGAGCTACGAGCAGTACTTC
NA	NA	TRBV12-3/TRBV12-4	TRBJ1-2	CASSFQSYGYTF	TGTGCCAGCAGTTTCCAATCCTATGGCTACACCTTC
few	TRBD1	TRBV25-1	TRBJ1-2	CASSESETGLSHGYTF	TGTGCCAGCAGTGAATCGGAGACAGGGTTAAGCCATGGCTACACCTTC
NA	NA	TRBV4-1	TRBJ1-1	CASSQEQGSTEAFF	TGCGCCAGCAGCCAAGAGCAGGGGAGTACTGAAGCTTTCTTT
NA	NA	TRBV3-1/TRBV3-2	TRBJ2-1	CASRIGGGAEQFF	TGTGCCAGCAGGATAGGTGGGGGGGCTGAGCAGTTCTTC